This TCR beta chain was obtained from a study of T cells in localized non-small cell lung cancer. Using immunoSEQ multiplex PCR, the repertoire was profiled, and TCRdb retains in-frame clones only, with some absent. The sample has about 11,000 clones, under 90% seen once. The germline gives CDR1 LGHNA, CDR2 YSLEER. The CDR3 extends over 13 amino acids. Trimming took off 0 bases at V and 6 bases at J, with 7 bases between the two ends. Broader study findings: The appearance of a median roughly 61 of the top 100 tumor clones was seen in adjacent lung.

With regard to this clone: Its antigen is unknown.

The material sequenced was peripheral blood, taken before any cancer treatment. This TCR derives from a male donor older than 55 with stage I lung adenocarcinoma. V usage is TRBV4-3 and J usage is TRBJ2-3; a weak D match, TRBD2 (5 bases). Written as DNA, the CDR3 is TGCGCCAGCAGCCAAGATCTAGCCGATACGCAGTATTTT. Translated, it gives CASSQDLADTQYF.